The entry below describes one TCR beta chain. Its target antigen remains unknown. No much larger clonotype is one base removed from it; base qualities were not supplied. Sequenced on an Illumina HiSeq 2500. Quantitative 5'-RACE with molecular barcodes was the method used to prepare the TCR beta libraries. The paper's processing steps were these. A new computational method based on a probabilistic model of VDJ rearrangement was used to identify disease-linked TCR variants. TCRdb ran its own pipeline on the public reads, namely fastp trimming at Q25 and MiXCR clone calling, and kept in-frame beta chains. Identical CDR3 protein sequences are pooled into one entry, listed with their most common genes and DNA. These V and J calls rely on TCRdb rather than the paper's analysis. In this sample the table shows 750,000 to 850,000 distinct CDR3 sequences, approximately 12% of which occur a single time. Roughly 0.51% of the sample lies in the top ten.

V drops 1 base and J drops 3 bases, leaving 12 bases in between. CDR1 and CDR2, per the germline V gene (reference sequence), are DFQATT and SNEGSKA. The CDR3 runs 14 residues from the cysteine to the phenylalanine. Kept here is only the CDR3 DNA, which spans 42 bases and is read in frame from base 1. This record belongs to a study of CD8 T cells in ankylosing spondylitis (dated by TCRdb to between 2016 and 2019). Regarding the complete study: The study set out to find disease-linked TCR variants by profiling T cell receptor beta repertoires in ankylosing spondylitis patients and healthy donors. Peripheral blood was sampled, and synovial fluid was also collected from ankylosing spondylitis patients. The full study cohort comprised 20 to 25 ankylosing spondylitis patients and roughly 100 healthy donors. Findings and caveats that apply to the study as a whole: Some motif variants were previously reported in synovial fluid and blood of reactive arthritis patients, suggesting common disease-initiation mechanisms. The disease-linked clones were reported as significantly enriched in matched synovial fluid samples from ankylosing spondylitis patients. The disease-linked clones had a CD8+ phenotype and were found at relatively low frequencies in peripheral blood. A TCR beta motif made up of several highly homologous amino acid variants appeared to be characteristic of blood from ankylosing spondylitis patients.

Material for sequencing was blood, either unsorted or a sorted T cell fraction (not recorded which). The chain couples TRBV20-1 to TRBJ1-1; the D gene cannot be resolved reliably. The receptor's source is a male donor with ankylosing spondylitis. The bases are TGCAGTGCTAGAGGAGGGCGGCTTGACACTGAAGCTTTCTTT. The translation is CSARGGRLDTEAFF.